This paragraph reports one T cell receptor beta chain. The antigen this receptor binds is unknown. The sample holds no much larger clone one base away, and base qualities are not on file. The germline V gene yields SNHLY for CDR1 and FYNNEI for CDR2. From the cysteine up to the phenylalanine, the CDR3 has a length of 12 residues. The sequence is cut down to CDR3 DNA, 36 bases in frame from base 1. Between the V and J ends, shortened by 10 bases and 4 bases respectively, the junction contains 13 bases. The data stem from a study of cytomegalovirus exposure and HLA in healthy donors listed by TCRdb under 2017. A note on the overall study: An earlier analysis of about 560 of the donors reported 276 Gb of sequence data and 95 million to 130 million unique TCR beta sequences obtained from roughly 170 million T cells. Around 320 gigabases of sequencing data and approximately 93 million unique TCR sequences were included in an early release covering around 600 HLA-typed donors. Of the 398 genotyped donors, about 80% fell in the genetic ancestry cluster associated with self-reported Caucasian donors. The study aimed to test whether cataloging public T cell receptors could reveal signatures of past pathogen exposure. The study used immunosequencing to profile the T cell repertoires of 666 subjects and linked those repertoires to cytomegalovirus serostatus. Besides the first cohort of around 700 subjects, a separate validation cohort made up of 120 or so different subjects was used. High-throughput TCR immunosequencing, statistical association of individual TCRs with disease status, and machine learning were combined to predict cytomegalovirus infection status. A later analysis re-analyzed previously published TCR beta repertoires from roughly 600 donors and added high-resolution HLA genotyping to study TCR occurrence patterns. Rather than drawing on any new phenotypic data, the later analysis identified candidate immune exposures from TCR beta sequences and the way those sequences occurred across donors. An earlier analysis of 587 of the donors used high-throughput TCR beta sequencing to judge whether each TCR beta V gene segment behaved as functional or pseudogenic. Donor age, sex, ethnicity and CMV serostatus were compiled together with the repertoire data. A later genetic analysis used genome-wide SNP genotypes for about 60% of the roughly 670 donors, treating that subset as a discovery cohort. Every discovery cohort repertoire had been produced on one sequencing platform. HLA typing covered class I and class II loci at four-digit resolution. The number of donors typed differed by locus, with about 620-630 for A, B, C, DRB1 and DQB1, 522 for DQA1, over 600 for DPA1, and around 450 for DPB1. About 5 DR-DQ haplotypes were handled as single units for association and clustering, since linkage in the cohort was strong. Among 398 genotyped donors of the cohort, an average of around 240,000 unique TCR beta nucleotide sequences were sequenced per donor, roughly a sixth of them non-productive.

The cohort comprised under 700 healthy bone marrow donors. At the time of sampling, every cohort member was nominally healthy, though immune exposures that went unrecorded were likely present. The donor was CMV seronegative and belonged to the group of 350 or so seronegative cohort members. Every donor gave a peripheral blood sample, and the peripheral blood mononuclear cells from that sample were used for TCR beta sequencing. The Qiagen DNeasy Blood Extraction Kit was used to extract genomic DNA from the blood cell samples. The library was obtained by the immunoSEQ multiplex PCR assay. For the multiplex PCR, a mixture combining 60 forward primers for TCR Vbeta segments and 13 reverse primers for TCR Jbeta segments was used. The CDR3 region of rearranged TCR beta genes was amplified from genomic DNA with a multiplex PCR assay. Amplified TCR beta libraries were sequenced as 87-base-pair reads on the Illumina HiSeq System. The paper's data handling went like this. A later analysis tallied roughly 78 million unique TCR beta chains across the 660 or so repertoires, and approximately 9.9 million of those chains were shared by two or more donors. A nearest-neighbor algorithm error-corrected the raw reads and collapsed the reads into unique sequences, merging closely related sequences to remove PCR and sequencing errors. To assign V, D and J gene segments, CDR3 sequences were aligned to IMGT reference sequences. For a sequence to be retained, a match of at least six nucleotides to both a V gene segment and a J gene segment was required. Rearrangements were called productive when the CDR3 lacked stop codons and stayed in frame with V and J; all others were non-productive. CDR3 was defined by IMGT convention, running from the second conserved V-encoded cysteine to the conserved J-encoded phenylalanine. In an earlier analysis of around 540 of the donors, sequences lacking an unambiguous match to a single V gene segment were excluded. In an earlier analysis of some 590 of the donors, V segments were called functional above 56.7% productive rearrangements and were called segregating when the between-donor standard deviation exceeded 5%. A statistical classification framework was built to diagnose cytomegalovirus status from the catalog of TCR beta chain sequences. In a later analysis, V and J genes were assigned by comparing TCR nucleotide sequences against IMGT/GENE-DB human TR gene sequences. Using the TCRdist pipeline, a later analysis assigned CDR3 sequences along with most-parsimonious VDJ recombination scenarios. A later analysis defined each TCR beta chain by its CDR3 amino acid sequence plus V-gene family, and excluded reads lacking a unique V-gene family. To address suspected cross-contamination and a sequencing artifact, a later analysis removed around 590 highly shared, low-generation-probability nucleotide sequences. For each public chain, a later analysis derived a clonal expansion index from normalized ranks of inferred template counts within each repertoire. Generation probabilities in a later analysis came from a VDJ recombination model fitted to out-of-frame rearrangements, and those results were checked against IGoR. In a later analysis, TCR-TCR, TCR-HLA and TCR-CMV co-occurrence was scored with hypergeometric tests, and a repertoire-size bias correction was applied to TCR pairs. To estimate false discovery rates, a later analysis permuted the HLA or CMV assignments 20 times. A later analysis grouped co-occurring TCRs with DBSCAN, adding TCRdist sequence similarity when clustering within HLA-allele-positive subsets. Repertoires with fewer than 30,000 or more than 120,000 public chains, plus five repertoires with anomalous nucleotide sharing, were excluded from co-occurrence clustering. TCRdb took this table from immuneACCESS and kept in-frame rearrangements with V and J called. Such tables lack part of the clones; where checked against another copy, unresolved V genes explain under half of the gap, and the rest is unexplained. V, J and clone size are those of that table, while D and trimming were read from the DNA. A total of around 99,000 clones appear in this sample, 81% of them only once. The leading ten clones occupy roughly 2.3% of the sample.

The full study reports these points: Correlated functional status among segregating V segments might be attributable to linkage disequilibrium, but an unknown experimental factor could not be ruled out. HLA typing was unavailable for some donors at each locus, so association tests used only the typed subset. In a later analysis, most CMV-associated TCR beta chains were found to appear HLA-restricted, with HLA associations seemingly driven largely by CMV exposure. Strong co-occurrence of HLA alleles, especially DR and DQ, made assigning TCR associations to individual alleles difficult. The classifier was reported to diagnose cytomegalovirus status with high specificity and sensitivity in both the original cohort and the validation cohort. Presence/absence analyses assumed roughly uniform sequencing depth across donors, an assumption that may not hold. In an earlier analysis of 587 of the donors, most TCR beta V segments appeared in productive rearrangements about 90% or about 30% of the time, broadly matching IMGT annotations. A cluster of highly shared sequence variants was judged likely to be a technical artifact of the sequencing pipeline. In a later analysis, 16,951 TCR beta sequences were associated with specific HLA alleles at a false discovery rate of 0.05. A later analysis found that TCR association rates varied across HLA loci, with DRB1 alleles showing the most associated TCRs and HLA-C alleles the fewest. V-gene and J-gene trimming of TCR beta chains was associated with a missense DCLRE1C variant in a later genetic analysis, and the association was replicated in an independent cohort. Over 15 rarely observed V segments, including chromosome 9 orphons, were excluded from the earlier analysis of some 590 of the donors because counts were too low. A later analysis found that HLA-associated TCR beta chains were more clonally expanded and had lower generation probabilities than equally common non-associated chains. The only immune exposure information available for the cohort was CMV serostatus. Several of the top co-occurrence clusters appeared to be linked to parvovirus B19, influenza, CMV and Epstein-Barr virus, according to a later analysis. A further reported finding was that TCR beta sequences accurately predicted the HLA-A and HLA-B alleles for most subjects in the first cohort. The authors suggested that the approach could potentially be extended to other disease states and immunological phenotypes. Most TCR sequences were observed very rarely across donors, whereas some public TCRs were present in many individuals. Only TCR beta chains were sequenced in this cohort, and the absence of alpha or paired-chain data limited detectable features. In vitro tests confirmed that a few of the cytomegalovirus-associated TCR beta chains recognize cytomegalovirus antigens. Compared with the roughly 600-donor mean, donors in an Asian-associated ancestry cluster had fewer N-insertions in productive TCRs, according to a later genetic analysis. Because the 87-base-pair reads could not distinguish some IMGT-functional V segments, including TRBV6-2 and TRBV6-3, those segments were excluded. The study gave a list of more than 150 TCR beta chains associated with cytomegalovirus.

This TCR derives from a woman aged 25-40 years in good health and CMV-seronegative. The rearranged chain carries TRBV2 and TRBJ1-2; a weak D assignment points to TRBD1 (5 bases agree). Sequences were obtained from PBMCs. The base sequence is TGTGCCACGCCGGGGGTTGGCTATGGCTACACCTTC. Translated, this is CATPGVGYGYTF.